The present entry profiles one T cell receptor beta chain with its context. Its antigen is currently unknown. This sample was included in a study of shared clonotypes between healthy human individuals. Measured with immunoSEQ multiplex PCR; TCRdb has only the in-frame clones, and not every one. The table includes millions of clones, over 85% detected once. Findings and limits, study-wide: The donor pool, a small one, limited the genetic and exposure-history diversity represented. Naive subsets usually exceeded memory subsets in estimated richness.

This TCR was sampled from a man aged 18 to 29 in good health. Sequencing was carried out using naive CD4+ T cells sorted from blood. Noted subset: CD45RA+ positively selected.

Here the CDR3 DNA reads TGTGCCAGCAGCCCCGGGGGGGCTAATTCACCCCTCCACTTT. Translating it yields CASSPGGANSPLHF. The chain employs TRBV5-4 and TRBJ1-6; maybe TRBD1 (6 bases). V shed 4 bases and J shed 6 bases, with 11 bases lying between them. The CDR3 length is 14 residues. Germline V gene data show CDR1 as SGHNT and CDR2 as YYREEE (reference sequence).